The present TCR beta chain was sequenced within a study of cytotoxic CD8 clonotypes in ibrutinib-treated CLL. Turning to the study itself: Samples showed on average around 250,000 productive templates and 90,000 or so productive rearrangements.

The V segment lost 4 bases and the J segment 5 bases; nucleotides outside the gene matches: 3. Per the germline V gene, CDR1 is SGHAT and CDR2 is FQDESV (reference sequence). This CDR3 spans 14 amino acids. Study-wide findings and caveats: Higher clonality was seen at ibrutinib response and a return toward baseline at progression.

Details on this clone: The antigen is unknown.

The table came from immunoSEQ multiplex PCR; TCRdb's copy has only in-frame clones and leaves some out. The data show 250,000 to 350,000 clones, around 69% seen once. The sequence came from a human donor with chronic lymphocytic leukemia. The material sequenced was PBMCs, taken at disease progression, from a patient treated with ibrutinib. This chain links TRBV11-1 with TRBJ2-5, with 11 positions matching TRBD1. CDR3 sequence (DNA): TGTGCCAGCAGCTCCCGGGACAGGGGGGAGACCCAGTACTTC. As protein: CASSSRDRGETQYF.